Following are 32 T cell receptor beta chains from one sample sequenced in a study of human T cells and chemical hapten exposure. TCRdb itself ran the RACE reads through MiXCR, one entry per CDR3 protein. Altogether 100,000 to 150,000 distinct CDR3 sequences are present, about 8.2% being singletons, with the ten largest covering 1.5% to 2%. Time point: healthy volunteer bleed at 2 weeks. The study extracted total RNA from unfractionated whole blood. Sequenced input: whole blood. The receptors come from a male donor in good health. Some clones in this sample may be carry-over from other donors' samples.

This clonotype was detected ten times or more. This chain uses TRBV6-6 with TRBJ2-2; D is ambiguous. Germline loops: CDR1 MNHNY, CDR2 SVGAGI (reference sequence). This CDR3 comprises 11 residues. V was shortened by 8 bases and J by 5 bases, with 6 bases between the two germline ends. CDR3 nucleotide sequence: TGTGCCAGCCACGGAACCGGGGAGCTGTTTTTT. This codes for CASHGTGELFF.

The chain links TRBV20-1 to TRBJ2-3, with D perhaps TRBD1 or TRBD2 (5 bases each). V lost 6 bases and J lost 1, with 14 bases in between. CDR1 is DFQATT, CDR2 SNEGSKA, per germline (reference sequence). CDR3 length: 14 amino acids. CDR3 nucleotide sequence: TGCAGTGCGGGGACGGTGGGAGGCACAGATACGCAGTATTTT. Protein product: CSAGTVGGTDTQYF.

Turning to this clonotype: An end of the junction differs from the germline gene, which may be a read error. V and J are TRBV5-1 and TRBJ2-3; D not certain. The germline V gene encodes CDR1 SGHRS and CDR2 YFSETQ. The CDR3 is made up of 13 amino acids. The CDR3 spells CASSLSGTETQYF. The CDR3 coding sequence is TGCGCCAGCAGCTTATCAGGCACAGAAACGCAGTATTTT.

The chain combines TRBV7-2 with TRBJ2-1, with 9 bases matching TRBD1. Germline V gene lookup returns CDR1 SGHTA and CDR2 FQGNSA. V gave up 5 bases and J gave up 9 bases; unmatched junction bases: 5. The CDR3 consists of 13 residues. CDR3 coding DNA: TGTGCCAGCAGCCAACAGGGGGCAGGTGAGCAGTTCTTC. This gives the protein CASSQQGAGEQFF.

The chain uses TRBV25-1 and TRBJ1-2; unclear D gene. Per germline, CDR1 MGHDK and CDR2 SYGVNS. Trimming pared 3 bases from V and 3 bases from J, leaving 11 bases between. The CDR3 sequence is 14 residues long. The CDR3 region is CASSDIVTDYGYTF. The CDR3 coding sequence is TGTGCCAGCAGTGACATAGTTACAGACTATGGCTACACCTTC.

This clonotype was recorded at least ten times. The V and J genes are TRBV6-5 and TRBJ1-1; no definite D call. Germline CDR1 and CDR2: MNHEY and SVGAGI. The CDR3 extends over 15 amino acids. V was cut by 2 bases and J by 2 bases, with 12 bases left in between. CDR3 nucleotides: TGTGCCAGCAGTTACCAGGAGCAGGCCAACACTGAAGCTTTCTTT. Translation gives CASSYQEQANTEAFF.

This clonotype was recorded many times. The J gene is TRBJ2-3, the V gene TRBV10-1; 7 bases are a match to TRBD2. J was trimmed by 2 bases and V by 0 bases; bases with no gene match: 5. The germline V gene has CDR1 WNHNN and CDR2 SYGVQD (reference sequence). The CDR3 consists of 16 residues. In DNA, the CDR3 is TGCGCCAGCAGTGAGTCTCTAGCGGATAACACAGATACGCAGTATTTT. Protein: CASSESLADNTDTQYF.

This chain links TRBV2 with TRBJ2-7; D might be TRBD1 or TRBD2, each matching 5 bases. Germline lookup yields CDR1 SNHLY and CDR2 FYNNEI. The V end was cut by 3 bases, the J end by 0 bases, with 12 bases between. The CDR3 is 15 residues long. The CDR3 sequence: CASSDEGSLSYEQYF. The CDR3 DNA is TGTGCCAGCAGTGACGAGGGGAGCCTCTCCTACGAGCAGTACTTC.

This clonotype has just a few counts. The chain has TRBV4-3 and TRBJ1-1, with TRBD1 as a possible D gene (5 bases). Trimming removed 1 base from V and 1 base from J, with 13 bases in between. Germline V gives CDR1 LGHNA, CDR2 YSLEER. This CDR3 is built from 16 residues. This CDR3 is CASSQGMAGTNTEAFF. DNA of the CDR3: TGCGCCAGCAGCCAAGGGATGGCAGGGACGAACACTGAAGCTTTCTTT.

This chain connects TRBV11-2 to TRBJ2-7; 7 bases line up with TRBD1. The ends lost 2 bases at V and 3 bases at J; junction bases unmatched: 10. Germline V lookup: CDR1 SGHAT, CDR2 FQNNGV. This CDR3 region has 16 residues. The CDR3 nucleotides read TGTGCCAGCAGCTTACCGACAGGGTCGGCGAACTACGAGCAGTACTTC. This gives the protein CASSLPTGSANYEQYF.

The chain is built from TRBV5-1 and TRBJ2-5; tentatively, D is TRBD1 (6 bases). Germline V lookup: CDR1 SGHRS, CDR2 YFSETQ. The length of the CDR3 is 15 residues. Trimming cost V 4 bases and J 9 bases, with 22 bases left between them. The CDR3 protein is CASSMLGTTKGAQYF. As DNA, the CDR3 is TGCGCCAGCAGCATGCTTGGGACAACTAAAGGGGCCCAGTACTTC.

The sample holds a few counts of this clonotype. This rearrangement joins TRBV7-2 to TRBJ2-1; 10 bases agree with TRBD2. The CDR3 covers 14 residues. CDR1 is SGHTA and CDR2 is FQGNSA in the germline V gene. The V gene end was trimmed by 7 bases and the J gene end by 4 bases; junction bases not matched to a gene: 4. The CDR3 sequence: CASNEAGGYNEQFF. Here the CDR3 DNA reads TGTGCCAGCAATGAAGCGGGAGGGTACAATGAGCAGTTCTTC.

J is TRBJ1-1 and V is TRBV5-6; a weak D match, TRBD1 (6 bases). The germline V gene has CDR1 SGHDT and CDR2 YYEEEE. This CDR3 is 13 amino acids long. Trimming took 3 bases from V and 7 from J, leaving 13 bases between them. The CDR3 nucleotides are TGTGCCAGCAGCTCCTTGACAGGATTTGAAGCTTTCTTT. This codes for CASSSLTGFEAFF.

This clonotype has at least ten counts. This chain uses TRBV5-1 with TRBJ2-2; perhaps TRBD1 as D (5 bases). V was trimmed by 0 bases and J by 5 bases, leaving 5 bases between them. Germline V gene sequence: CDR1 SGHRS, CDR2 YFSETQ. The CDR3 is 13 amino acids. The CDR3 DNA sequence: TGCGCCAGCAGCTTGGGACAGACCGGGGAGCTGTTTTTT. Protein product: CASSLGQTGELFF.

CDR3 DNA: TGCAGCGTTGAAGATCGGGGACAGATCTCAGATACGCAGTATTTT. Protein: CSVEDRGQISDTQYF. This chain uses TRBV29-1 with TRBJ2-3; 7 positions agree with TRBD1. Germline lookup yields CDR1 SQVTM and CDR2 ANQGSEA. V shed 0 bases and J 4 bases; nucleotides not matched to a gene: 7. CDR3 size: 15 residues.

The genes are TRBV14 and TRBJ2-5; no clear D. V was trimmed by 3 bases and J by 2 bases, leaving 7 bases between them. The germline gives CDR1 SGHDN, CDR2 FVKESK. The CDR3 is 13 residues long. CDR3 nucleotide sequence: TGTGCCAGCAGCCAGCTCTTGCAAGAGACCCAGTACTTC. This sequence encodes CASSQLLQETQYF.

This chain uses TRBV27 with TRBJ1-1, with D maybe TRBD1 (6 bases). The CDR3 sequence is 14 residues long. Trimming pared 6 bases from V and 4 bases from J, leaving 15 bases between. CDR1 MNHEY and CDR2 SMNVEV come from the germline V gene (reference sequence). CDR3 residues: CASRRGGRSTEAFF. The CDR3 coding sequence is TGTGCCAGCAGACGGGGGGGCAGAAGCACTGAAGCTTTCTTT.

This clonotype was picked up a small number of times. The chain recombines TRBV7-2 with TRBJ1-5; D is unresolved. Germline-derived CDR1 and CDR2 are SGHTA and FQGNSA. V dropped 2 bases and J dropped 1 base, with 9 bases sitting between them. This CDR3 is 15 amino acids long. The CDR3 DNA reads TGTGCCAGCAGCTTACAGGAGCGGAGCAATCAGCCCCAGCATTTT. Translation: CASSLQERSNQPQHF.

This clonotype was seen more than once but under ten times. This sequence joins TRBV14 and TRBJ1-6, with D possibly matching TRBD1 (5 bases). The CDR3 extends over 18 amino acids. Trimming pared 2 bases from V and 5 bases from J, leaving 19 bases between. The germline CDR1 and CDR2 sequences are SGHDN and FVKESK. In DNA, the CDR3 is TGTGCCAGCAGCCAAAGGGACCCGAACCGATGGAATAATTCACCCCTCCACTTT. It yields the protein CASSQRDPNRWNNSPLHF. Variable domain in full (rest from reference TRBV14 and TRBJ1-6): EAGVTQFPSHSVIEKGQTVTLRCDPISGHDNLYWYRRVMGKEIKFLLHFVKESKQDESGMPNNRFLAERTGGTYSTLKVQPAELEDSGVYFCASSQRDPNRWNNSPLHFGNGTRLTVT.

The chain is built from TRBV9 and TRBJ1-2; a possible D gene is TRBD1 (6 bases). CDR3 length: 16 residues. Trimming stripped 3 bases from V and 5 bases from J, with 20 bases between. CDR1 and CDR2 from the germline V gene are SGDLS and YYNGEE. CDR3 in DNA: TGTGCCAGCAGCGGCGGACACCGAACAGGGACATATGGCTACACCTTC. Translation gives CASSGGHRTGTYGYTF.

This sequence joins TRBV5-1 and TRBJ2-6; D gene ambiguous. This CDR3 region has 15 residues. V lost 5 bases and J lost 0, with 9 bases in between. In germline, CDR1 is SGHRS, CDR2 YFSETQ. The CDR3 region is CASRAGPSGANVLTF. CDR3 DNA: TGCGCCAGCAGGGCCGGGCCCTCTGGGGCCAACGTCCTGACTTTC.

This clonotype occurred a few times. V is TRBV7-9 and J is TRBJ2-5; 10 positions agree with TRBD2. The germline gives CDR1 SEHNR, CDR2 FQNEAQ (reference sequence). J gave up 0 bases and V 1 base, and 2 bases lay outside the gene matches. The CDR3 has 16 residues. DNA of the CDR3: TGTGCCAGCAGCTTAGGAGCGGGAGGGGACCAAGAGACCCAGTACTTC. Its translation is CASSLGAGGDQETQYF. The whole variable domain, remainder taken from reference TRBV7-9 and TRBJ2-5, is DTGVSQNPRHKITKRGQNVTFRCDPISEHNRLYWYRQTLGQGPEFLTYFQNEAQLEKSRLLSDRFSAERPKGSFSTLEIQRTEQGDSAMYLCASSLGAGGDQETQYFGPGTRLLVL.

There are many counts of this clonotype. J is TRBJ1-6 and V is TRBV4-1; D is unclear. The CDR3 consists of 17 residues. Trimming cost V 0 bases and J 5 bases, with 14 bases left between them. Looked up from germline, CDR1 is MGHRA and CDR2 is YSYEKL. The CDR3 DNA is TGCGCCAGCAGCCAAGATGGGCGGGGAAGTGATAATTCACCCCTCCACTTT. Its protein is CASSQDGRGSDNSPLHF.

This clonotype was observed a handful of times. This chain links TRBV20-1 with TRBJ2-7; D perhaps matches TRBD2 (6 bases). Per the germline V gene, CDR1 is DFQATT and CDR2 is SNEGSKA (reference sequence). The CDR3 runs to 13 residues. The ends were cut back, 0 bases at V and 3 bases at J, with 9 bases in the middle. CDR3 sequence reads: CSARDVRDYEQYF. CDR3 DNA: TGCAGTGCTAGAGATGTGCGGGACTACGAGCAGTACTTC.

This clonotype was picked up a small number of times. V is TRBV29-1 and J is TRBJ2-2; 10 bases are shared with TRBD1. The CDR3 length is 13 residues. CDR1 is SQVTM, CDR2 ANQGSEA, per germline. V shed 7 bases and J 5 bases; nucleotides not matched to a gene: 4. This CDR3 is CSGRQGATGELFF. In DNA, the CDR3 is TGCAGCGGAAGACAGGGGGCAACCGGGGAGCTGTTTTTT.

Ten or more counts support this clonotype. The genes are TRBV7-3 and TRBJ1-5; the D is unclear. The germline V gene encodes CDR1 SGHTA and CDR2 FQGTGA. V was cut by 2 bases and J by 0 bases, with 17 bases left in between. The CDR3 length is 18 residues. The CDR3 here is CASSLVLRPFTSNQPQHF. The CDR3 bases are TGTGCCAGCAGCTTAGTACTGCGCCCTTTTACTAGCAATCAGCCCCAGCATTTT.

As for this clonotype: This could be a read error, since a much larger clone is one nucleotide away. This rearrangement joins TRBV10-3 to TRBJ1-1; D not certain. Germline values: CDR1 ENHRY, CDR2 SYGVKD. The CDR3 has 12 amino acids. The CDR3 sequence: CTISESNTEAFF. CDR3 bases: TGTACCATCAGTGAGTCAAACACTGAAGCTTTCTTT.

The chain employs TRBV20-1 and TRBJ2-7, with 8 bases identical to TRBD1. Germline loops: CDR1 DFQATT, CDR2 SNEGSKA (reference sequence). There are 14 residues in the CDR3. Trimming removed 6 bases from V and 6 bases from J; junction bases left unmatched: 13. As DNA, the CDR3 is TGCAGTGCCGCGACAGGGGCCGGGGCTTTCGAGCAGTACTTC. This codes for CSAATGAGAFEQYF.

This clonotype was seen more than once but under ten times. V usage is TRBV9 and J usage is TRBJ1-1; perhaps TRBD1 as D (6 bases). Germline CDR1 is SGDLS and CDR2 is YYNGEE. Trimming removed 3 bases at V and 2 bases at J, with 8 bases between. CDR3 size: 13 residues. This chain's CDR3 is CASSEDSNTEAFF. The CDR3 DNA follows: TGTGCCAGCAGCGAGGACAGTAACACTGAAGCTTTCTTT.

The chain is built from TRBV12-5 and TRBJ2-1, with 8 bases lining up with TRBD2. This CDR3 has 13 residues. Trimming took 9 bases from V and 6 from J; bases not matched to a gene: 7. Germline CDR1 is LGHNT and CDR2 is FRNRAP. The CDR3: CASAGGAGNEQFF. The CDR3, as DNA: TGTGCTAGCGCGGGGGGAGCGGGCAATGAGCAGTTCTTC.

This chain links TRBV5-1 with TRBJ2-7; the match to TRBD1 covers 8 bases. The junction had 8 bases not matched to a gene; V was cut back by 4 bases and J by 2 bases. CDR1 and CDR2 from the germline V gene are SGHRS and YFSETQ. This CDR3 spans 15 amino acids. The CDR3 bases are TGCGCCAGCAGCCGCATAGGACAGGGCCCCTACGAGCAGTACTTC. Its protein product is CASSRIGQGPYEQYF.

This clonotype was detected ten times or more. This CDR3 reads CASSFGVNQPQHF. The CDR3 DNA reads TGTGCCAGCAGCTTCGGAGTCAATCAGCCCCAGCATTTT. The chain recombines TRBV7-3 with TRBJ1-5; unclear D gene. V was clipped by 3 bases and J by 3 bases, with 6 bases between them. CDR1 and CDR2 (germline): SGHTA, FQGTGA. The CDR3 length is 13 residues.